This is a list of T cell receptor beta chains from one sample in a study of blood T cell repertoires in COVID-19. Repertoires were generated with immunoSEQ multiplex PCR, while TCRdb's copy carries only in-frame clones and drops some. Found here are 110,000 to 150,000 clones, around 82% of them singletons; the top ten hold about 8%. The sequenced sample was peripheral blood. All receptors derive from a human donor in a cohort sampled during active COVID-19. The CDR3 runs from the conserved cysteine through the conserved F or W. A D gene is named only where the DNA matches it firmly. Clone size appears in some rows only: once, few, many, or a class for an expanded clone.

V gene	clone size	J gene	D gene	CDR3 DNA	CDR3 protein
TRBV7-2	-	TRBJ2-3	-	TGTGCCAGCAGCGCTGTCTCAGCGGCTAGCACAGATACGCAGTATTTT	CASSAVSAASTDTQYF
TRBV10-3	-	TRBJ2-5	-	TGTGCCTCCCGGGCCGGGGATCGGGAGACCCAGTACTTC	CASRAGDRETQYF
TRBV12-3/TRBV12-4	once	TRBJ2-1	-	TGTGCCAGCAGTTTCGGCAATGAGCAGTTCTTC	CASSFGNEQFF
TRBV5-1	-	TRBJ2-1	TRBD1	TGCGCCAGCAGCCTGGACAGGGAAAACTACAATGAGCAGTTCTTC	CASSLDRENYNEQFF
TRBV6-2/TRBV6-3	-	TRBJ2-7	TRBD1	TGTGCCAGCAGTTTTAAGCCGACAGGGGGCTATTACGAGCAGTACTTC	CASSFKPTGGYYEQYF
TRBV28	-	TRBJ2-3	TRBD2	TGTGCCAGCAGTTTAGGACTAGCGGGGGGCACAGATACGCAGTATTTT	CASSLGLAGGTDTQYF
TRBV7-9	few	TRBJ1-3	-	TGTGCCAGCAGCTTAGCATTTGGCGGAACCTCTGGAAACACCATATATTTT	CASSLAFGGTSGNTIYF
TRBV9	-	TRBJ2-2	-	TGTGCCAGCAGCCGATTTGTCGGTTCCACCGGGGAGCTGTTTTTT	CASSRFVGSTGELFF
TRBV6-6	-	TRBJ1-2	-	TGTGCCAGCAGTTACGGCTCAGGTGCTAACTATGGCTACACCTTC	CASSYGSGANYGYTF
TRBV11-2	-	TRBJ2-7	-	TGTGCCAGCAGCCCCGACAGAGCCTACGAGCAGTACTTC	CASSPDRAYEQYF
TRBV28	-	TRBJ2-1	-	TGTGCCAGCAGGCCGGGTGGGACTGCTGACTACAATGAGCAGTTCTTC	CASRPGGTADYNEQFF
TRBV6-6	-	TRBJ1-5	TRBD1	TGTGCCAGCAGACCGGGACAGGGGGGACAGCCCCAGCATTTT	CASRPGQGGQPQHF
TRBV28	-	TRBJ1-3	TRBD1	TGTGCCAGCAGTTTACCAGGGACAGGGGGAAACACCATATATTTT	CASSLPGTGGNTIYF
TRBV27	-	TRBJ1-6	-	TGTGCCAGCAGTTTATGGACGGCGGGTAATTCACCCCTCCACTTT	CASSLWTAGNSPLHF
TRBV2	-	TRBJ2-7	-	TGTGCCAGCGTGGTATTGAGGGGAGGCGAGCAGTACTTC	CASVVLRGGEQYF
TRBV4-1	few	TRBJ2-7	TRBD1	TGCGCCAGCAGCCTTCTGGACAGGGCGGTTTACGAGCAGTACTTC	CASSLLDRAVYEQYF
TRBV19	-	TRBJ1-1	-	TGTGCCAGTAGGCTACAGGGCAGAGCTTTCTTT	CASRLQGRAFF
TRBV5-4	-	TRBJ1-3	TRBD1	TGTGCCAGCAGCTCAATGGACAGGGGGATCTCTGGAAACACCATATATTTT	CASSSMDRGISGNTIYF
TRBV21-1	-	TRBJ2-2	-	TGTGCCAGCAGCAAAAGTAGCGGACCTAACACCGGGGAGCTGTTTTTT	CASSKSSGPNTGELFF
TRBV6-6	-	TRBJ2-1	-	TGTGCCAGCAGTTACTACGGGACTTCCTACAATGAGCAGTTCTTC	CASSYYGTSYNEQFF
TRBV11-2	-	TRBJ2-7	-	TGTGCCAGCAGCTTAGATCCGGGGGGCCGGCAGTACTTC	CASSLDPGGRQYF
TRBV4-2	-	TRBJ2-2	-	TGTGCCAGCAGCCAAGCTCTCTACACCGGGGAGCTGTTTTTT	CASSQALYTGELFF
TRBV2	-	TRBJ1-4	-	TGTGCCAGCAGTGAGAACAGGGTGGAAAAACTGTTTTTT	CASSENRVEKLFF
TRBV10-3	few	TRBJ2-7	-	TGTGCCATCAGTCCAAGGGACACTGCCTACGAGCAGTACTTC	CAISPRDTAYEQYF
TRBV19	-	TRBJ2-5	TRBD2	TGTGCCAGTGCCCACAGCGGGGCCGCACGGGAGACCCAGTACTTC	CASAHSGAARETQYF
TRBV9	-	TRBJ2-2	-	TGTGCCAGCAGCGCCCTCCCCGGCGGGAACACCGGGGAGCTGTTTTTT	CASSALPGGNTGELFF
TRBV20-1	-	TRBJ2-7	-	TGCAGTGCTTTACAGGGATACGAGCAGTACTTC	CSALQGYEQYF
TRBV7-4	-	TRBJ2-5	TRBD2	TGTGCCAGCCGGACTGAAGCTAGCGGGGCGCAAGAGACCCAGTACTTC	CASRTEASGAQETQYF
TRBV5-4	-	TRBJ1-4	TRBD1	TGTGCCAGCAGCCTTACAGGGGCGGGTGAAAAACTGTTTTTT	CASSLTGAGEKLFF
TRBV19	-	TRBJ1-5	TRBD1	TGTGCCAGTAGTTCACAGGGGAATCAGCCCCAGCATTTT	CASSSQGNQPQHF
TRBV19	-	TRBJ1-2	TRBD1	TGTGCCAGTAGTATAACAGGGGAATCCCTTGGCTACACCTTC	CASSITGESLGYTF
TRBV5-1	-	TRBJ1-2	-	TGCGCCAGCAGCTACAGGGTAGCTAACTATGGCTACACCTTC	CASSYRVANYGYTF
TRBV9	-	TRBJ1-2	-	TGTGCCAGCAATCAGGGGCAGGGGAACTATGGCTACACCTTC	CASNQGQGNYGYTF
TRBV9	-	TRBJ2-3	TRBD2	TGTGCCAGCAGCGCCCCTAGCGGGGGGGTAGATACGCAGTATTTT	CASSAPSGGVDTQYF
TRBV7-2	-	TRBJ2-1	TRBD1	TGTGCCAGCCGAAGGGGGGCAGGGGGCTATGAGCAGTTCTTC	CASRRGAGGYEQFF
TRBV5-1	-	TRBJ1-2	-	TGCGCCAGCAGCTTGGAGGGGCGTGGCTACACCTTC	CASSLEGRGYTF
TRBV9	-	TRBJ1-6	TRBD1	TGTGCCAGCAGCGCGGGGACAGGGGGCTCGGGTTCACCCCTCCACTTT	CASSAGTGGSGSPLHF
TRBV27	once	TRBJ2-5	TRBD2	TGTGCCAGCAGTTTCCACCAGACTAGCGGGGGAGTGAAGGAGACCCAGTACTTC	CASSFHQTSGGVKETQYF
TRBV5-1	-	TRBJ1-2	-	TGCGCCAGCAGCTTGGAGGGAGGCTATGGCTACACCTTC	CASSLEGGYGYTF
TRBV3-1/TRBV3-2	-	TRBJ1-2	-	TGTGCCAGCAGCCAGATAAAAGGGCGGGGGACTAACTATGGCTACACCTTC	CASSQIKGRGTNYGYTF
TRBV7-6	-	TRBJ1-6	-	TGTGCCAGCAGCCTCATGGGAGTTCCCTCCTATAATTCACCCCTCCACTTT	CASSLMGVPSYNSPLHF
TRBV10-3	-	TRBJ1-2	-	TGTGCCATCAGTAACCGGGACACTGTCTATGGCTACACCTTC	CAISNRDTVYGYTF
TRBV7-2	once	TRBJ2-5	TRBD2	TGTGCCAGCAGCTGGGGACTCCCCGGGGGGGAGACCCAGTACTTC	CASSWGLPGGETQYF
TRBV21-1	-	TRBJ2-7	-	TGTGCCAGCAGCAAGACTAGAAGGAACTCCTACGAGCAGTACTTC	CASSKTRRNSYEQYF
TRBV28	few	TRBJ1-6	-	TGTGCCAGCAGTTTCCAACAGGGTAATAATTCACCCCTCCACTTT	CASSFQQGNNSPLHF
TRBV5-1	-	TRBJ2-5	TRBD1	TGCGCCAGCGTCGGTGCGACAGGGGTCCAAGAGACCCAGTACTTC	CASVGATGVQETQYF
TRBV3-1/TRBV3-2	-	TRBJ1-1	TRBD1	TGTGCCAGCAGCCAGGTCAACAGGGGGGCTGAAGCTTTCTTT	CASSQVNRGAEAFF
TRBV27	-	TRBJ2-2	TRBD2	TGTGCCAGCAGTTTAAAGGGCCCGGGAGGGACCGGGGAGCTGTTTTTT	CASSLKGPGGTGELFF
TRBV4-1	few	TRBJ1-5	TRBD1	TGCGCCAGCAGCCAACCGGACAGGGGGCGGAATCAGCCCCAGCATTTT	CASSQPDRGRNQPQHF
TRBV19	-	TRBJ1-2	TRBD1	TGTGCCAGTAGGAAGACCGGGACAGATAACTATGGCTACACCTTC	CASRKTGTDNYGYTF
TRBV5-5	-	TRBJ1-5	TRBD1	TGTGCCAGCAGCTTGGACAGGGGAATTGGCAATCAGCCCCAGCATTTT	CASSLDRGIGNQPQHF
TRBV9	once	TRBJ1-2	-	TGTGCCAGCAGCGTAGCCACTCGGGAGTCCAAAAAGTTCTATGGCTACACCTTC	CASSVATRESKKFYGYTF
TRBV4-1	-	TRBJ2-1	-	TGCGCCAGCAGCCAAGATCGACTAGTCTTTGGCAATGAGCAGTTCTTC	CASSQDRLVFGNEQFF
TRBV5-1	-	TRBJ2-3	-	TGCGCCAGCAGCTTGGATGGGGGCAAAGATACGCAGTATTTT	CASSLDGGKDTQYF
TRBV7-2	-	TRBJ1-3	-	TGTGCCAGCAGCTTAGACTCTTTCTCTGGAAACACCATATATTTT	CASSLDSFSGNTIYF
TRBV10-1	-	TRBJ1-2	-	TGCGCCAGCAGTGAGGCTGGGAGCAGGGGAAACTACACCTTC	CASSEAGSRGNYTF
TRBV29-1	few	TRBJ2-3	TRBD1	TGCAGCGTTGGGTCAGGGACAGGGCTAACAGATACGCAGTATTTT	CSVGSGTGLTDTQYF
TRBV7-3	-	TRBJ2-3	TRBD2	TGTGCCAGCAGCACCTCTAGCGGGGGGGCAGATACGCAGTATTTT	CASSTSSGGADTQYF
TRBV5-5	-	TRBJ1-3	-	TGTGCCAGCAGCTCCACAGGGTCTGGAAACACCATATATTTT	CASSSTGSGNTIYF
TRBV5-4	-	TRBJ2-3	TRBD2	TGTGCCAGCAGGTCTGGGGGCGGGGGGGACACAGATACGCAGTATTTT	CASRSGGGGDTDTQYF